This T cell receptor (beta chain) is drawn from a study of T cells in localized non-small cell lung cancer. Regarding the study as a whole: Out of the top 100 tumor clones, a median around 60 were seen in adjacent lung. The highest T cell clonality was in uninvolved adjacent lung, above tumor. Higher blood T cell density tracked longer overall survival. Heterogeneity cannot be ruled out, as sequencing used one tumor region only.

Note on this clone: Its antigen remains unknown.

This CDR3 spans 17 amino acids. Trimming shortened V by 5 bases and J by 8 bases, and 26 bases separated the two germline ends. Per the germline V gene, CDR1 is SGHNT and CDR2 is YENEEA. Data came from immunoSEQ multiplex PCR; TCRdb stores just in-frame clones and leaves some out. This sample has around 25,000 clones, with approximately 92% found just once. Here the sequenced sample was peripheral blood, taken before any cancer treatment. The chain recombines TRBV11-3 with TRBJ2-3; tentatively, D is TRBD2 (8 bases). The receptor's source is a man between 40 and 69 years old with stage III squamous cell lung carcinoma. CDR3: CASSRGGDGTSRLTQYF. The DNA of the CDR3 is TGTGCCAGCAGCCGAGGGGGCGACGGGACTAGTCGTCTTACGCAGTATTTT.